A single sample gave rise to the 28 T cell receptor beta chains below, sequenced in a study of early T cells in non-severe SARS-CoV-2 infection. One entry per CDR3 protein, called by TCRdb with MiXCR from the 5' RACE reads. The sample consists of about 55,000 distinct CDR3 sequences, under 8.5% of them appearing once. This specimen consisted of whole blood, obtained at baseline. These receptors all come from an adult who was a healthcare worker with PCR-confirmed SARS-CoV-2 infection or an uninfected control (not recorded which).

This clonotype occurred a few times. The chain recombines TRBV20-1 with TRBJ2-3; maybe TRBD1 (5 bases). V lost 1 base to trimming and J lost 5 bases, with 7 bases between them. Germline V CDR1 and CDR2: DFQATT, SNEGSKA (reference sequence). The CDR3 covers 12 residues. The CDR3 DNA sequence: TGCAGTGCTAGAGTACAGGTAGATACGCAGTATTTT. This gives the protein CSARVQVDTQYF.

This clonotype was recorded at least ten times. V gene TRBV28 combines with J gene TRBJ2-5; 11 bases agree with TRBD2. Germline CDR1 MDHEN, CDR2 SYDVKM. The CDR3 is made up of 16 amino acids. V gave up 5 bases and J gave up 5 bases; unmatched junction bases: 10. CDR3 sequence reads: CASSPIGLAGGETQYF. CDR3 nucleotide sequence: TGTGCCAGCAGTCCGATTGGACTAGCGGGCGGGGAGACCCAGTACTTC. The whole variable domain, remainder taken from reference TRBV28 and TRBJ2-5, is DVKVTQSSRYLVKRTGEKVFLECVQDMDHENMFWYRQDPGLGLRLIYFSYDVKMKEKGDIPEGYSVSREKKERFSLILESASTNQTSMYLCASSPIGLAGGETQYFGPGTRLLVL.

The chain couples TRBV9 to TRBJ1-6; TRBD1 might be the D (5 bases). V lost 0 bases and J 7 bases, leaving 5 bases between the germline ends. Per the germline V gene, CDR1 is SGDLS and CDR2 is YYNGEE. CDR3 size: 13 residues. In nucleotides, the CDR3 is TGTGCCAGCAGCGTAGAGGGGAATTCACCCCTCCACTTT. Its translation is CASSVEGNSPLHF.

This clonotype was observed many times. V is TRBV20-1 and J is TRBJ1-5; D unresolved. CDR3 length equals 14 residues. V shed 3 bases and J shed 4 bases, with 13 bases lying between them. Germline CDR1 DFQATT, CDR2 SNEGSKA (reference sequence). For the CDR3, the DNA is TGCAGTGCTAGCACCCCATGGGAGAATCAGCCCCAGCATTTT. Its translation is CSASTPWENQPQHF.

In its sample, this clonotype was seen many times. V and J are TRBV5-6 and TRBJ1-1, with 7 nucleotides matching TRBD1. CDR1 and CDR2 from the germline V gene are SGHDT and YYEEEE. The CDR3 is made up of 15 amino acids. The V gene end was trimmed by 4 bases and the J gene end by 0 bases; junction bases not matched to a gene: 6. CDR3 DNA sequence: TGTGCCAGCAGCGGGCCGGGACAGATGAACACTGAAGCTTTCTTT. Protein product: CASSGPGQMNTEAFF.

This clonotype was observed at least ten times. This chain connects TRBV11-2 to TRBJ2-5, with D perhaps matching TRBD1 (6 bases). Germline-derived CDR1 and CDR2 are SGHAT and FQNNGV. V was clipped by 1 base and J by 4 bases, with 13 bases between them. The CDR3 length is 15 residues. The CDR3 spells CASSLVSDSRETQYF. CDR3 nucleotides: TGTGCCAGCAGCTTAGTTTCGGACAGCCGAGAGACCCAGTACTTC.

Ten or more counts support this clonotype. The chain links TRBV7-2 to TRBJ2-2; either TRBD1 or TRBD2 may supply D (6 bases each). CDR3 length: 18 residues. Looked up from germline, CDR1 is SGHTA and CDR2 is FQGNSA. V gave up 4 bases and J gave up 3 bases, with 21 bases separating them. The CDR3 region is CASSYGSGHSGDTGELFF. The CDR3 nucleotides are TGTGCCAGCAGCTACGGGAGCGGCCACTCAGGGGACACCGGGGAGCTGTTTTTT.

This clonotype was seen at least ten times. The chain joins TRBV6-2 or TRBV6-3 to TRBJ2-7; TRBD1 might be the D (5 bases). The germline CDR1 and CDR2 sequences are MNHEY and SVGEGT. The V and J ends lost 2 bases and 5 bases respectively, with 7 bases between them. The CDR3 covers 12 residues. The CDR3 DNA follows: TGTGCCAGCAGTTACCAGGGTGACGAGCAGTACTTC. Translated: CASSYQGDEQYF.

The table lists this clonotype with a few counts. The chain has TRBV13 and TRBJ2-7; 8 positions agree with TRBD2. The CDR3 has 16 residues. Trimming cost V 5 bases and J 3 bases; bases outside gene matches: 12. Germline lookup yields CDR1 PRHDT and CDR2 FYEKMQ (reference sequence). The CDR3 sequence is CASSLSSGGGFYEQYF. The CDR3 bases are TGTGCCAGCAGCCTATCATCGGGCGGGGGGTTCTACGAGCAGTACTTC.

The CDR3 sequence is CASSYPPTVSHYGYTF. Written as DNA, the CDR3 is TGTGCCAGCAGTTATCCCCCGACAGTATCGCACTATGGCTACACCTTC. The chain combines TRBV6-2 or TRBV6-3 with TRBJ1-2; tentative D call: TRBD1 (5 bases). The ends were cut back, 3 bases at V and 3 bases at J, with 17 bases in the middle. The germline gives CDR1 MNHEY, CDR2 SVGEGT. CDR3 length: 16 residues.

This chain joins TRBV7-9 and TRBJ1-1; D is possibly TRBD1 (5 bases). Looked up from germline, CDR1 is SEHNR and CDR2 is FQNEAQ (reference sequence). V dropped 1 base and J dropped 0 bases, with 9 bases sitting between them. This CDR3 spans 15 amino acids. The CDR3: CASSLGGDVNTEAFF. CDR3 coding DNA: TGTGCCAGCAGCTTAGGGGGCGACGTGAACACTGAAGCTTTCTTT.

This clonotype appeared many times. The V call is TRBV19, the J call TRBJ2-3; D is uncertain. CDR1 is LNHDA, CDR2 SQIVND, per germline (reference sequence). The length of the CDR3 is 15 residues. V was pared by 3 bases and J by 5 bases, with 15 bases between. CDR3 in amino acids: CASSITHGPGDTQYF. In DNA, the CDR3 is TGTGCCAGTAGTATCACCCACGGCCCAGGAGATACGCAGTATTTT.

The sample holds a few counts of this clonotype. This sequence joins TRBV3-1 and TRBJ2-3; D remains unclear. V shed 4 bases and J shed 3 bases, with 8 bases lying between them. The CDR3 sequence is 13 residues long. CDR1 and CDR2 from the germline V gene are LGHDT and YNNKEL (reference sequence). The CDR3 protein is CASSPEDTDTQYF. The CDR3 nucleotides read TGTGCCAGCAGCCCCGAAGATACAGATACGCAGTATTTT.

This sequence joins TRBV7-3 and TRBJ2-3, with a weak D call TRBD2 (6 bases). The CDR3 has 13 amino acids. Trimming pared 6 bases from V and 4 bases from J, leaving 11 bases between. Germline V lookup: CDR1 SGHTA, CDR2 FQGTGA. In nucleotides, the CDR3 is TGTGCCAGCAGTGGAGGGAAGGCAGATACGCAGTATTTT. This sequence encodes CASSGGKADTQYF. Together with reference TRBV7-3 and TRBJ2-3, the CDR3 gives the full variable domain: GAGVSQTPSNKVTEKGKYVELRCDPISGHTALYWYRQSLGQGPEFLIYFQGTGAADDSGLPNDRFFAVRPEGSVSTLKIQRTERGDSAVYLCASSGGKADTQYFGPGTRLTVL.

The chain recombines TRBV5-1 with TRBJ2-7; the D gene is possibly TRBD1 (5 bases). Per germline, CDR1 SGHRS and CDR2 YFSETQ. V was pared by 4 bases and J by 6 bases, with 20 bases between. The CDR3 contains 15 residues. This chain's CDR3 is CASSPRQLSPVEQYF. The DNA of the CDR3 is TGCGCCAGCAGCCCCAGACAGCTCTCTCCGGTCGAGCAGTACTTC.

This clonotype showed up many times. The chain joins TRBV10-3 to TRBJ2-7, with TRBD1 identical over 10 bases. This CDR3 spans 14 amino acids. Trimming took 3 bases from V and 5 from J; bases not matched to a gene: 4. Germline loops: CDR1 ENHRY, CDR2 SYGVKD. The CDR3 loop is CAISDRDRGHEQYF. Written as DNA, the CDR3 is TGTGCCATCAGTGACCGGGACAGGGGCCACGAGCAGTACTTC.

The J gene is TRBJ2-7, the V gene TRBV6-5; D is possibly TRBD2 (5 bases). This CDR3 has 14 amino acids. CDR1 MNHEY and CDR2 SVGAGI come from the germline V gene. V was cut by 7 bases and J by 3 bases, with 16 bases left in between. The CDR3 spells CASTGEGNNYEQYF. CDR3 bases: TGTGCCAGCACCGGCGAGGGAAACAACTACGAGCAGTACTTC.

The CDR3 spells CASSESSGGQETQYF. DNA of the CDR3: TGTGCCAGCAGTGAAAGTAGCGGGGGGCAAGAGACCCAGTACTTC. The rearrangement joins TRBV6-1 to TRBJ2-5, with TRBD2 matching over 10 bases. The germline gives CDR1 MNHNS, CDR2 SASEGT. The CDR3 covers 15 residues. V gave up 2 bases and J gave up 2 bases; unmatched junction bases: 2.

This clonotype turned up a few times. J is TRBJ2-5 and V is TRBV5-4; D unresolved. V was cut by 2 bases and J by 2 bases, with 13 bases left in between. The CDR3 is 15 amino acids. The germline gives CDR1 SGHNT, CDR2 YYREEE (reference sequence). The CDR3 sequence is CASSLTTHGQETQYF. The CDR3 DNA follows: TGTGCCAGCAGCTTAACGACGCATGGACAAGAGACCCAGTACTTC.

This chain links TRBV11-3 with TRBJ2-1, with unresolved D. The germline V and J ends were trimmed by 5 bases and 5 bases, with 19 bases remaining between them. CDR3 length: 16 residues. Germline loops: CDR1 SGHNT, CDR2 YENEEA. The CDR3 loop is CASSPLDTHTHNEQFF. DNA for the CDR3: TGTGCCAGCAGCCCCCTTGACACACACACACACAATGAGCAGTTCTTC.

This clonotype was counted many times. The rearrangement uses TRBV4-3 and TRBJ1-2; a weak D match, TRBD1 (5 bases). Per the germline V gene, CDR1 is LGHNA and CDR2 is YSLEER. Trimming shortened V by 2 bases and J by 3 bases, and 16 bases separated the two germline ends. The CDR3 has 16 residues. CDR3 DNA sequence: TGCGCCAGCAGCCAAAGAGTAGCCGGGGCGTACTATGGCTACACCTTC. It encodes CASSQRVAGAYYGYTF.

This clonotype has ten or more counts. V and J are TRBV5-5 and TRBJ2-5, with 9 bases fitting TRBD2. The CDR3 is made up of 14 amino acids. Germline assignment: CDR1 SGHKS and CDR2 YYEKEE (reference sequence). J gave up 7 bases and V 0 bases, and 4 bases lay outside the gene matches. The CDR3 sequence is CASSLEWRGGTQYF. The CDR3 DNA reads as TGTGCCAGCAGCTTGGAGTGGCGGGGGGGGACCCAGTACTTC.

The table lists this clonotype with many counts. V usage is TRBV7-9 and J usage is TRBJ1-3, with D hard to call. Germline CDR1 and CDR2: SEHNR and FQNEAQ (reference sequence). There are 16 residues in the CDR3. V lost 5 bases, J lost 0 bases, and 14 bases lay in between. The CDR3 DNA is TGTGCCAGCAGCCAAGTCGACCTTGTCTCTGGAAACACCATATATTTT. It codes for CASSQVDLVSGNTIYF. Variable domain in full (rest from reference TRBV7-9 and TRBJ1-3): DTGVSQNPRHKITKRGQNVTFRCDPISEHNRLYWYRQTLGQGPEFLTYFQNEAQLEKSRLLSDRFSAERPKGSFSTLEIQRTEQGDSAMYLCASSQVDLVSGNTIYFGEGSWLTVV.

This clonotype was recorded many times. The chain uses TRBV1 and TRBJ2-3; TRBD2, as called in the table, went unchecked against the DNA. TRBV1 is tagged as a pseudogene. The CDR3 contains 17 residues. In nucleotides, the CDR3 is TGCACCAGCAGCCAACCTTCAATAGCGGGGGGATTAGATACGCAGTATTTT. Translating gives CTSSQPSIAGGLDTQYF.

V usage is TRBV7-6 and J usage is TRBJ1-4, with D uncertain. The CDR3 spans 15 residues. V lost 5 bases and J 3 bases, leaving 13 bases between the germline ends. Germline V gene sequence: CDR1 SGHVS, CDR2 FNYEAQ. The CDR3 DNA follows: TGTGCCAGCAGCCGCGTCGGGCCGCCTAATGAAAAACTGTTTTTT. The encoded protein is CASSRVGPPNEKLFF.

The chain uses TRBV29-1 and TRBJ1-1; D unclear. CDR1 SQVTM and CDR2 ANQGSEA come from the germline V gene. This CDR3 spans 12 amino acids. Trimming removed 0 bases at V and 1 base at J, with 3 bases between. This CDR3 is CSVEDQNTEAFF. CDR3 in DNA: TGCAGCGTTGAAGACCAGAACACTGAAGCTTTCTTT.

This clonotype has a count of ten or more. This chain uses TRBV5-5 with TRBJ1-6, with D uncertain. The CDR3 is made up of 15 amino acids. Per the germline V gene, CDR1 is SGHKS and CDR2 is YYEKEE (reference sequence). Trimming removed 2 bases at V and 9 bases at J, with 15 bases between. DNA of the CDR3: TGTGCCAGCAGCTTAGTCAACCCCGAAGGTTCACCCCTCCACTTT. Encoded protein: CASSLVNPEGSPLHF.

There are a few counts of this clonotype. This chain links TRBV29-1 with TRBJ2-5; D is possibly TRBD2 (5 bases). This CDR3 is built from 15 residues. V was pared by 3 bases and J by 4 bases, with 18 bases between. The germline V gene encodes CDR1 SQVTM and CDR2 ANQGSEA. The CDR3 sequence: CSVDSSIWRRETQYF. CDR3 nucleotides: TGCAGCGTTGATTCTTCGATCTGGAGGCGAGAGACCCAGTACTTC.